This T cell receptor (beta chain) was sequenced during a study of vaccination effects on CD4 cells after COVID-19 (dated by TCRdb to between 2021 and 2024). Notes on the research overall: Post-vaccine samples across the study were collected a median of 72 days after the second dose, with a range of 14 to 241. SARS-CoV-2 spike-specific CD4+ TCR repertoires were compared before and after mRNA vaccination in COVID-19 convalescent patients and in infection-naive vaccine recipients. A total of nine to ten COVID-19 convalescent patients and 4 SARS-CoV-2-naive healthy vaccine recipients were included in the full study. Cultures from other donors in the study were sequenced with the Oncomine TCR Beta short-read assay on an Illumina iSeq 100.

Concerning this clone: It lacks a known antigen. Base-call qualities are not available, and no considerably larger clone is one nucleotide away.

The V end gives up 0 bases and the J end 7 bases, leaving 9 bases in the junction not matched to a gene. Looking up the germline V gene yields CDR1 MGHRA and CDR2 YSYEKL. The CDR3 contains 16 residues, cysteine and phenylalanine counted. The CDR3 DNA has 48 bases and is translated from base 1. Library prep was done by the immunoSEQ multiplex PCR assay. TCR beta CDR3 sequencing was performed on DNA from the cultured, isolated CD4+ T cells. Per the authors' processing: Non-productive TCR sequences were discarded, and reads were trimmed to the CDR3 region, with only CDR3s of 7 or more amino acids retained. The MANAFEST web app was used to identify antigen-specific clonotypes by comparing expansion in peptide wells with expansion in reference cultures. To be called positive, a clone needed expansion at FDR<0.05 compared with the reference and with all other wells, an odds ratio greater than 5, and a frequency greater than 0.1% in two replicate wells. Clonotypes significantly expanded in SARS-CoV-2 spike wells and in at least one common cold coronavirus spike condition were defined as cross-reactive. Levenshtein distance calculated with the stringdist R package was used to assess CDR3 similarity, and unrooted trees were constructed with ape in R 3.6.1. TCRdb stores this immuneACCESS table with in-frame sequences only. Part of the clones is absent; in the studies checked, under half of the shortfall reflects unresolved V genes, and no reason is known for the rest. The V and J calls and the clone size are those of that table, but D and trimming were determined from the DNA. For this sample there are 25,000 to 30,000 clones; 75% to 90% appear just once. The ten biggest clones cover 5.8% of the sample.

In the ViraFEST assay, PBMC were stimulated with viral peptide pools, and antigen-specific CD4+ T cell clonotypes were then identified by expansion using TCR sequencing. After around 10 days of culture, CD4+ T cells were isolated with the EasySep CD4+ T cell isolation kit. Each participant got two doses of an mRNA SARS-CoV-2 vaccine, either BNT162b2 or mRNA-1273. Negative nucleocapsid antibody results before and after vaccination confirmed that the healthy vaccine recipients had no prior SARS-CoV-2 infection. Approximately 2 million PBMC per well were cultured with around 10 ug/ml peptides in IMDM containing roughly 5% human AB serum, around 9.7 IU/ml IL-2 and gentamicin. Half of the culture medium was replaced with fresh IL-2-containing medium on days 3 and 7. Unless noted otherwise, every peptide stimulation condition was grown in triplicate wells. PBMC were separated from whole blood using Ficoll-Paque Plus gradient centrifugation and were then either cryopreserved at -140C or used fresh. The overlapping peptide pools covered the spike proteins of SARS-CoV-2 as well as those of the common cold coronaviruses HCoV-NL63, HCoV-OC43 and HCoV-229E. The QIAamp micro DNA kit was used to extract genomic DNA from the cultured CD4+ T cells.

Paper-wide results and their limitations: Both infection-induced and vaccine-induced clones contracted markedly at late post-vaccination timepoints, which is consistent with waning T cell responses. Only a small number of convalescent patients were included, and no early post-infection timepoints were available, which limited the study. Among healthy vaccine recipients, nearly all vaccine-induced clones were SARS-CoV-2 mono-reactive, and only 1 of 255 was cross-reactive with common cold coronaviruses.

This clonotype originated in a human donor who received a COVID-19 vaccine. Some clones in this sample may be carry-over from other donors' samples. The sequences come from CD4+ T cells from PBMCs cultured with SARS-CoV-2 spike peptides, collected after COVID-19 vaccination. Reading the label with the study, this specimen's cell subset or site is: SARS-CoV-2 spike overlapping peptide pool stimulation. The receptor chain draws on TRBV4-1 and TRBJ2-3; TRBD2 matches 8 bases in the middle. The sequence in DNA is TGCGCCAGCAGCCAAGATCGTAGCGGGGTACTGAATACGCAGTATTTT. Its protein is CASSQDRSGVLNTQYF.